This T cell receptor beta chain was obtained from a study of blood T cell repertoires in COVID-19. The wider study: Samples came from the United States, Italy and Spain, spanning acute and convalescent COVID-19.

V was clipped by 5 bases and J by 6 bases; unmatched bases: 11. The CDR3 is 15 residues long. Germline CDR1 LNHDA, CDR2 SQIVND (reference sequence). In the study's own analysis: Reference gene primer amplification gave nucleated cell count estimates. Libraries were prepared by immunoSEQ multiplex PCR; TCRdb keeps only in-frame clonotypes and omits some of them. The DNA was the basis for D and trimming; V, J and clone size are from that table. The repertoire holds approximately 130,000 clones, with about 80% as singletons. The chain is built from TRBV19 and TRBJ1-1, with 8 bases lining up with TRBD1. The clonotype was recovered from a human donor in a cohort sampled during active COVID-19. The sequenced material came from peripheral blood. The CDR3 reads CASSADRARYSEAFF. The CDR3 coding sequence is TGTGCCAGTAGTGCGGACAGGGCGAGATATTCTGAAGCTTTCTTT.